A single T cell receptor beta chain is shown here with its context. The antigen remains undetermined. Possible read error: a much larger clone is one base away. The data belong to a study of regulatory T cells in long-lasting Graves disease. The study's findings and limits: Sample size, which was small, may have reduced accuracy.

Time point specified: persistent/refractory GD, antithyroid drugs over 5 years with positive TRAb. Preparation of the TCR library used RNA extracted from PBMCs. Patients of an endocrinology department in Xi'an, China, were included. Libraries of TCR beta came from iRepertoire HTBI primers plus Arm-PCR of CDR3 regions. TCRdb re-derived calls from the multiplex PCR reads in MiXCR, one entry per CDR3 protein. The data show 650,000 to 700,000 distinct CDR3 sequences, around 30% seen once. The sequenced sample was peripheral blood mononuclear cells (PBMCs), obtained when the disease was refractory, from a patient treated with antithyroid drugs. The clonotype comes from a female donor with Graves disease.

The CDR3 sequence is CASSSSATNEKLFF. The CDR3 coding sequence is TGCGCCAGCAGCTCCTCAGCAACTAATGAAAAACTGTTTTTT. The chain links TRBV5-1 to TRBJ1-4; no clear D gene. The V gene's germline CDR1 is SGHRS and CDR2 YFSETQ. V shed 3 bases and J shed 0 bases, with 6 bases lying between them. CDR3 length: 14 amino acids.